The 31 T cell receptor beta chains below come from one sample, sequenced in a study of T-cell reconstitution after alpha-beta-depleted transplantation in children. During its preparation, the TCRbeta library received unique molecular identifiers. TCRdb re-derived calls from the PCR reads in MiXCR, one entry per CDR3 protein. The sample includes about 600,000 distinct CDR3 sequences, roughly 23% of them seen just once. This specimen was PBMCs, mostly from graft donor cells, taken 360 days after TCRalphabeta/CD19-depleted stem cell transplant. The receptors shown here come from a boy younger than two who had a stem cell transplant for acute myeloid leukemia, so the T cells may come from the graft donor.

This clonotype was observed a few times. This chain uses TRBV20-1 with TRBJ1-5; perhaps TRBD1 as D (6 bases). Germline V gene data show CDR1 as DFQATT and CDR2 as SNEGSKA (reference sequence). The CDR3 loop spans 15 amino acids. V lost 1 base and J lost 7, with 17 bases in between. This CDR3 is CSARVTGTRIQPQHF. DNA of the CDR3: TGCAGTGCTAGAGTTACCGGGACAAGAATCCAGCCCCAGCATTTT.

The table lists this clonotype with a few counts. This chain joins TRBV5-1 and TRBJ2-5; no definite D call. In germline, CDR1 is SGHRS, CDR2 YFSETQ. This CDR3 region has 13 residues. The V and J ends lost 0 bases and 3 bases respectively, with 6 bases between them. The CDR3, as DNA: TGCGCCAGCAGCTTGGGCACCAAAGAGACCCAGTACTTC. It specifies CASSLGTKETQYF. The full variable domain, its missing parts supplied by reference TRBV5-1 and TRBJ2-5, is KAGVTQTPRYLIKTRGQQVTLSCSPISGHRSVSWYQQTPGQGLQFLFEYFSETQRNKGNFPGRFSGRQFSNSRSEMNVSTLELGDSALYLCASSLGTKETQYFGPGTRLLVL.

This clonotype was recorded a few times. The chain is built from TRBV12-3 or TRBV12-4 and TRBJ2-3; tentatively, D is TRBD2 (7 bases). The V gene lost 7 bases and the J gene lost 5 bases, with 16 bases spanning the gap. The CDR3 runs 14 residues. Written as DNA, the CDR3 is TGTGCCAGCAATTGGGGGGGCAGGGAAGATACGCAGTATTTT. It codes for CASNWGGREDTQYF.

This clonotype appeared many times. The rearrangement uses TRBV29-1 and TRBJ2-1; 7 positions agree with TRBD2. V dropped 3 bases and J dropped 6; count of bases not matched to a gene: 8. Germline V lookup: CDR1 SQVTM, CDR2 ANQGSEA. This CDR3 spans 14 amino acids. CDR3 DNA: TGCAGCGTTGATCGGGGGGATACCCCCAATGAGCAGTTCTTC. Its translation: CSVDRGDTPNEQFF.

The rearrangement joins TRBV13 to TRBJ2-1; TRBD1 matches at 7 bases. CDR3 length: 12 amino acids. V trimming: 3 bases; J trimming: 15 bases; junction bases outside the gene matches: 8. Per the germline V gene, CDR1 is PRHDT and CDR2 is FYEKMQ (reference sequence). The CDR3 spells CASSFPRGGLFF. CDR3 coding DNA: TGTGCCAGCAGCTTCCCTCGAGGGGGCCTGTTCTTC.

In this sample, this clonotype turned up once. This chain uses TRBV7-2 with TRBJ2-7, with D possibly being TRBD2 (5 bases). This CDR3 contains 12 residues. Per germline, CDR1 SGHTA and CDR2 FQGNSA. The V end lost 5 bases, the J end lost 4 bases, and 9 bases lay between the germline ends. The CDR3 bases are TGTGCCAGCAGCAGCGGACTTTACGAGCAGTACTTC. It is translated as CASSSGLYEQYF.

This chain connects TRBV6-2 or TRBV6-3 to TRBJ1-2; D not certain. The CDR3 is made up of 15 amino acids. The germline V and J ends were trimmed by 5 bases and 5 bases, with 18 bases remaining between them. Germline loops: CDR1 MNHEY, CDR2 SVGEGT. The chain's CDR3 is CASSKPRPRPYGYTF. The CDR3, as DNA: TGTGCCAGCAGTAAACCCCGACCGAGACCATATGGCTACACCTTC.

This clonotype was seen at least ten times. The chain uses TRBV9 and TRBJ2-4; 7 bases fit TRBD1. The J segment lost 8 bases and the V segment lost 4 bases, leaving 6 bases of the junction unmatched. There are 13 residues in the CDR3. Germline lookup yields CDR1 SGDLS and CDR2 YYNGEE. The CDR3 loop is CASSRGQQDIQYF. The CDR3 DNA is TGTGCCAGCAGCCGGGGACAGCAGGACATTCAGTACTTC.

This clonotype was counted ten times or more. J is TRBJ2-2 and V is TRBV12-3 or TRBV12-4; 7 nucleotides align to TRBD1. The CDR3 contains 14 residues. The ends lost 0 bases at V and 7 bases at J; junction bases unmatched: 2. CDR3 in DNA: TGTGCCAGCAGTTTAGCAGGGGGCATCGGGGAGCTGTTTTTT. This codes for CASSLAGGIGELFF.

V usage is TRBV10-3 and J usage is TRBJ1-1, with 8 bases fitting TRBD1. CDR1 and CDR2 (germline): ENHRY, SYGVKD. The trim removed 4 bases at V and 8 bases at J, leaving 9 bases unmatched. CDR3 size: 14 residues. CDR3 amino acids: CAISGGQVAFEAFF. CDR3 DNA sequence: TGTGCCATCAGTGGGGGACAGGTGGCCTTCGAAGCTTTCTTT.

This clonotype was observed at least ten times. The chain employs TRBV12-3 or TRBV12-4 and TRBJ2-1, with D possibly TRBD2 on 6 matching bases. Trimming shortened V by 0 bases and J by 10 bases, and 13 bases separated the two germline ends. CDR3 length equals 14 residues. CDR3 DNA sequence: TGTGCCAGCAGTTTAGCAGCGGCGGGGAGGGAGCAGTTCTTC. Protein: CASSLAAAGREQFF.

This clonotype appeared many times. V is TRBV25-1 and J is TRBJ2-6; 7 bases are a match to TRBD2. The ends lost 5 bases at V and 1 base at J; junction bases unmatched: 2. The CDR3 consists of 15 residues. Germline V gives CDR1 MGHDK, CDR2 SYGVNS. In nucleotides, the CDR3 is TGTGCCAGCAGTCACGGGGGGTCTGGGGCCAACGTCCTGACTTTC. It translates to CASSHGGSGANVLTF.

The genes are TRBV7-9 and TRBJ1-1; D is undetermined. Germline assignment: CDR1 SEHNR and CDR2 FQNEAQ (reference sequence). Trimming removed 3 bases at V and 5 bases at J, with 7 bases between. This CDR3 has 12 residues. CDR3 loop: CASSLGWTEAFF. In nucleotides, the CDR3 is TGTGCCAGCAGCTTGGGGTGGACTGAAGCTTTCTTT.

Only a few counts were recorded for this clonotype. The J gene is TRBJ2-5, the V gene TRBV6-5; D may match TRBD1 or TRBD2 (7 bases each). Germline V CDR1 and CDR2: MNHEY, SVGAGI. CDR3 length: 14 amino acids. The V gene lost 5 bases and the J gene lost 4 bases, with 14 bases spanning the gap. The CDR3 DNA reads TGTGCCAGCAGTCGGGGGGACAGTTCAGAGACCCAGTACTTC. It yields the protein CASSRGDSSETQYF.

J is TRBJ2-7 and V is TRBV15; TRBD2 matches at 7 bases. With 0 bases clipped from V and 2 bases from J, the junction kept 4 bases outside the gene matches. Germline lookup yields CDR1 LNHNV and CDR2 YYDKDF (reference sequence). The CDR3 consists of 15 residues. CDR3 residues: CATSRDLGGAYEQYF. In DNA form, the CDR3 reads TGTGCCACCAGCAGAGATCTGGGGGGGGCCTACGAGCAGTACTTC.

This clonotype was seen only a few times. This chain links TRBV20-1 with TRBJ1-2, with a possible D match to TRBD1 (5 bases). The V gene's germline CDR1 is DFQATT and CDR2 SNEGSKA (reference sequence). The V end was cut by 0 bases, the J end by 4 bases, with 12 bases between. The CDR3 sequence is 14 residues long. Here the CDR3 DNA reads TGCAGTGCTAGAGAGTCAGGGCGGGCCTATGGCTACACCTTC. It is translated as CSARESGRAYGYTF.

This clonotype was picked up many times. This chain joins TRBV12-3 or TRBV12-4 and TRBJ2-7; 9 bases are shared with TRBD2. Trimming removed 5 bases from V and 1 base from J; junction bases left unmatched: 9. There are 16 residues in the CDR3. CDR3 residues: CASSRPPGLASYEQYF. The CDR3 DNA is TGTGCCAGCAGTCGTCCACCGGGACTAGCTTCCTACGAGCAGTACTTC.

V is TRBV18 and J is TRBJ1-2; tentatively, D is TRBD1 (6 bases). The V end was cut by 3 bases, the J end by 10 bases, with 9 bases between. This CDR3 has 11 amino acids. CDR1 and CDR2 from the germline V gene are KGHSH and LQKENI. The CDR3 reads CASSPGGDYTF. The CDR3 nucleotides are TGTGCCAGCTCACCCGGGGGCGACTACACCTTC.

The chain joins TRBV28 to TRBJ2-1; 7 positions agree with TRBD1. Per germline, CDR1 MDHEN and CDR2 SYDVKM. Trimming at V came to 6 bases and at J to 10 bases, leaving 9 bases not matched to a gene. The CDR3 runs to 13 residues. The CDR3 loop is CASRIQGSREQFF. Written as DNA, the CDR3 is TGTGCCAGCAGAATACAGGGGTCGCGGGAGCAGTTCTTC. Drawing the rest from reference TRBV28 and TRBJ2-1, the complete variable domain is DVKVTQSSRYLVKRTGEKVFLECVQDMDHENMFWYRQDPGLGLRLIYFSYDVKMKEKGDIPEGYSVSREKKERFSLILESASTNQTSMYLCASRIQGSREQFFGPGTRLTVL.

This clonotype showed up many times. V gene TRBV12-3 or TRBV12-4 combines with J gene TRBJ2-3; TRBD1 aligns across 11 bases. This CDR3 is built from 16 residues. V lost 6 bases and J lost 3; bases outside the gene matches: 8. In DNA, the CDR3 is TGTGCCAGCAGGCGTGCCCGGGACAGGGGGACAGATACGCAGTATTTT. This sequence encodes CASRRARDRGTDTQYF.

The gene calls are TRBV29-1 and TRBJ1-1, with no clear D. There are 12 residues in the CDR3. The germline gives CDR1 SQVTM, CDR2 ANQGSEA. V was trimmed by 4 bases and J by 1 base, leaving 7 bases between them. The chain's CDR3 is CSVGEENTEAFF. CDR3 bases: TGCAGCGTTGGGGAGGAGAACACTGAAGCTTTCTTT.

The rearrangement links TRBV6-5 to TRBJ1-1; no reliable D call. Deletions cut 2 bases from V and 7 bases from J, with 11 bases between. The CDR3 covers 13 residues. Germline V CDR1 and CDR2: MNHEY, SVGAGI. The DNA for the CDR3 is TGTGCCAGCAGTTACCGGAGTAAGGGTGAAGCTTTCTTT. Encoded protein: CASSYRSKGEAFF.

The chain carries TRBV6-2 or TRBV6-3 and TRBJ2-7; 7 nucleotides match TRBD1. Per the germline V gene, CDR1 is MNHEY and CDR2 is SVGEGT. The CDR3 has 14 residues. V lost 6 bases and J lost 3; bases outside the gene matches: 8. The chain's CDR3 is CASSQTGWHYEQYF. Written as DNA, the CDR3 is TGTGCCAGCAGCCAGACAGGGTGGCACTACGAGCAGTACTTC.

This chain connects TRBV18 to TRBJ2-5; the D is unclear. Trimming pared 1 base from V and 9 bases from J, leaving 9 bases between. Germline V CDR1 and CDR2: KGHSH, LQKENI. This CDR3 contains 12 residues. CDR3 protein: CASSPLGKAQYF. CDR3 bases: TGTGCCAGCTCACCACTGGGAAAGGCCCAGTACTTC.

This clonotype was counted many times. This CDR3 is CSVVRGGDTQYF. DNA for the CDR3: TGCAGCGTTGTACGGGGGGGGGATACGCAGTATTTT. The V call is TRBV29-1, the J call TRBJ2-3; 8 nucleotides line up with TRBD2. The CDR3 is 12 amino acids. V trimming: 4 bases; J trimming: 6 bases; junction bases outside the gene matches: 3. CDR1 is SQVTM, CDR2 ANQGSEA, per germline.

The DNA of the CDR3 is TGCGCCAGCAGCTTGGCCCCCCCGGACACTCCGAACACTGAAGCTTTCTTT. Protein: CASSLAPPDTPNTEAFF. This chain links TRBV5-1 with TRBJ1-1; D might be TRBD1 (5 bases). The CDR3 has 17 amino acids. Trimming removed 0 bases at V and 1 base at J, with 16 bases between. Germline CDR1 SGHRS, CDR2 YFSETQ.

This clonotype was seen repeatedly, ten times or more. The V and J genes are TRBV20-1 and TRBJ2-1, with 10 bases identical to TRBD1. Germline-derived CDR1 and CDR2 are DFQATT and SNEGSKA (reference sequence). The CDR3 is 14 residues long. Germline trimming cut 4 bases from V and 8 bases from J; bases unmatched to any gene: 8. As DNA, the CDR3 is TGCAGTGCTACCGGGACAGGGGTGGCCCATGAGCAGTTCTTC. It is translated as CSATGTGVAHEQFF.

This clonotype was seen repeatedly, ten times or more. The rearrangement joins TRBV6-5 to TRBJ2-7, with TRBD2 matching 11 bases. CDR1 is MNHEY and CDR2 is SVGAGI in the germline V gene. The V gene end was trimmed by 4 bases and the J gene end by 4 bases; junction bases not matched to a gene: 9. The CDR3 contains 16 residues. CDR3 sequence (DNA): TGTGCCAGCAGTTCCCTTCGACTAGCGGGGCTTTACGAGCAGTACTTC. Translating gives CASSSLRLAGLYEQYF.

The J gene is TRBJ2-1, the V gene TRBV9, with 9 bases lining up with TRBD2. V dropped 1 base and J dropped 4; count of bases not matched to a gene: 3. This CDR3 spans 15 amino acids. Germline V gives CDR1 SGDLS, CDR2 YYNGEE. The CDR3 DNA reads TGTGCCAGCAGCGTATTAGCGGGGGATTACAATGAGCAGTTCTTC. Its protein is CASSVLAGDYNEQFF. The full variable domain, in which reference TRBV9 and TRBJ2-1 provide the parts outside the CDR3, is DSGVTQTPKHLITATGQRVTLRCSPRSGDLSVYWYQQSLDQGLQFLIQYYNGEERAKGNILERFSAQQFPDLHSELNLSSLELGDSALYFCASSVLAGDYNEQFFGPGTRLTVL.

In this sample, this clonotype turned up many times. V gene TRBV4-1 combines with J gene TRBJ2-3; D is uncertain. V was cut by 1 base and J by 5 bases, with 16 bases left in between. This CDR3 has 16 amino acids. In germline, CDR1 is MGHRA, CDR2 YSYEKL. The CDR3, as DNA: TGCGCCAGCAGCCAAGTAGCCCACAACGCGGAAGATACGCAGTATTTT. Protein product: CASSQVAHNAEDTQYF.

V usage is TRBV6-2 or TRBV6-3 and J usage is TRBJ2-5; 8 nucleotides align to TRBD1. The CDR3 covers 16 residues. V lost 0 bases to trimming and J lost 5 bases; unmatched junction nucleotides: 8. Germline CDR1 and CDR2: MNHEY and SVGEGT. CDR3 amino acids: CASSYSTNRGWETQYF. The CDR3 nucleotides read TGTGCCAGCAGTTACTCGACGAACAGGGGGTGGGAGACCCAGTACTTC.